This T cell receptor beta chain was identified during a study of CD8 T cells in Susac syndrome. Reverse transcription used roughly 0.45 to 1 ug RNA and random hexamers. Amplification of TCR beta CDR3 spanned 54 Vbeta and 13 Jbeta via immunoSEQ multiplex PCR. Each CDR3 protein gets one entry after TCRdb re-called the immunoSEQ multiplex PCR reads with MiXCR. The data show about 160,000 distinct CDR3 sequences, with 80% to 95% seen just once and roughly 0.13% held by the top ten. The authors carried out high-throughput sequencing of TCR beta. They applied it to CD8+ and CD4+ T cells obtained from blood. Both CD4+ and CD8+ T cells were negatively isolated, and TEMRA cells underwent FACS enrichment. V was pared by 5 bases and J by 3 bases, with 10 bases of the junction left unmatched. Germline V gives CDR1 LNHDA, CDR2 SQIVND (reference sequence). CDR3 size: 17 residues.

The material sequenced was CD4+ T cells from PBMCs. This clonotype was sampled from a human donor in good health. The rearrangement uses TRBV19 and TRBJ2-6; 7 bases align to TRBD1. The CDR3 coding sequence is TGTGCCAGTAGTTCCGGTTACAGGGGAAGTGGGGCCAACGTCCTGACTTTC. It yields the protein CASSSGYRGSGANVLTF.